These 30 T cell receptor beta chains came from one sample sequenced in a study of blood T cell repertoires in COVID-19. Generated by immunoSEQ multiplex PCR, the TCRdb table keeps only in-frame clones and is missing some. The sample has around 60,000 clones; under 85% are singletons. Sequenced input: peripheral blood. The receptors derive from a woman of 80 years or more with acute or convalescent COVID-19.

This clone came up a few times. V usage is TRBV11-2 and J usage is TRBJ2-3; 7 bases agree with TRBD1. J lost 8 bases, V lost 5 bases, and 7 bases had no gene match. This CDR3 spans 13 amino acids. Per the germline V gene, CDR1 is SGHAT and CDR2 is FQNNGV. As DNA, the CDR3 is TGTGCCAGCAGCGAAAACAGGGGCCTTACGCAGTATTTT. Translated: CASSENRGLTQYF.

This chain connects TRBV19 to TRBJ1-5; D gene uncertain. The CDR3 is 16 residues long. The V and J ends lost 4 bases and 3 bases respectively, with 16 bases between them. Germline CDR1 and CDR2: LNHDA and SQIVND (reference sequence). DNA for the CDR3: TGTGCCAGTAGTACCTCGGTCGGAGGGTCCAATCAGCCCCAGCATTTT. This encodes CASSTSVGGSNQPQHF. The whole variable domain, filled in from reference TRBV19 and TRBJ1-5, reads DGGITQSPKYLFRKEGQNVTLSCEQNLNHDAMYWYRQDPGQGLRLIYYSQIVNDFQKGDIAEGYSVSREKKESFPLTVTSAQKNPTAFYLCASSTSVGGSNQPQHFGDGTRLSIL.

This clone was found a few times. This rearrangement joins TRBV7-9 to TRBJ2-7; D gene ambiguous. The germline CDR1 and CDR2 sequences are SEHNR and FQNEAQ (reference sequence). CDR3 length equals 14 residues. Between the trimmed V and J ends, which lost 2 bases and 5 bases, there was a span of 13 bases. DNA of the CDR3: TGTGCCAGCAGCTTAACGGGTACGCTAGACGAGCAGTACTTC. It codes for CASSLTGTLDEQYF.

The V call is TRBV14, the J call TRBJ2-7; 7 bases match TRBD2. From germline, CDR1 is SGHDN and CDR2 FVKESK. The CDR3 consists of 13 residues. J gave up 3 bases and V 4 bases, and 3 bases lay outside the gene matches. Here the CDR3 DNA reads TGTGCCAGCAGCCTACCGGGGGGCTACGAGCAGTACTTC. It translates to CASSLPGGYEQYF. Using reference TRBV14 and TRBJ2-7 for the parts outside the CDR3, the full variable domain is EAGVTQFPSHSVIEKGQTVTLRCDPISGHDNLYWYRRVMGKEIKFLLHFVKESKQDESGMPNNRFLAERTGGTYSTLKVQPAELEDSGVYFCASSLPGGYEQYFGPGTRLTVT.

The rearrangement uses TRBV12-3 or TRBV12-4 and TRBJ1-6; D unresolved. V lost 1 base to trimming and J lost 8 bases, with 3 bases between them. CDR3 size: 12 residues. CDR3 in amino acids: CASSLGHSPLHF. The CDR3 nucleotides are TGTGCCAGCAGTTTAGGGCATTCACCCCTCCACTTT.

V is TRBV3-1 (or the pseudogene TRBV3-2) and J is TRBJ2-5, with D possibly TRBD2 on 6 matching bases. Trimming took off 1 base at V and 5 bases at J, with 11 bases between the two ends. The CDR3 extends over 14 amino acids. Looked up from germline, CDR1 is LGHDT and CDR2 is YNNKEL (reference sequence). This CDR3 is CASSQGASAETQYF. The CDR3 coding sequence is TGTGCCAGCAGCCAAGGGGCTAGCGCGGAGACCCAGTACTTC.

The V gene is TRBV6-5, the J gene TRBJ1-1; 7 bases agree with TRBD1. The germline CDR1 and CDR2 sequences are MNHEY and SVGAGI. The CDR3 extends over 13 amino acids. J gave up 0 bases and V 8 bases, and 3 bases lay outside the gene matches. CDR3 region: CASARGMNTEAFF. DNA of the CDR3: TGTGCCAGCGCCAGGGGGATGAACACTGAAGCTTTCTTT.

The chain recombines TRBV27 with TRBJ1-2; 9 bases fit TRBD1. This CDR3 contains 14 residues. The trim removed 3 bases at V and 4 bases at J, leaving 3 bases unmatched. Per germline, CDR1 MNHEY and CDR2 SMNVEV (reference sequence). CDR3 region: CASSFRTGAYGYTF. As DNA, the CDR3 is TGTGCCAGCAGTTTTCGGACAGGGGCCTATGGCTACACCTTC.

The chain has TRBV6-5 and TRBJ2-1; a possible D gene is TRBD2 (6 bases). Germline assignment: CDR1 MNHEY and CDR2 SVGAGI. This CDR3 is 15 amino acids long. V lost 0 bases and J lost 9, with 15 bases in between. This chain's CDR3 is CASSYSKLAGTEQFF. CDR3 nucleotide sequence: TGTGCCAGCAGTTACTCGAAATTGGCGGGGACTGAGCAGTTCTTC.

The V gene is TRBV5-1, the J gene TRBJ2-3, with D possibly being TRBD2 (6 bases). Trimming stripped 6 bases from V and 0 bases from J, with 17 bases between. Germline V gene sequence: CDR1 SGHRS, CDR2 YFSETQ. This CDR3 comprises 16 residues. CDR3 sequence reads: CASKVTAGPSTDTQYF. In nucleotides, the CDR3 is TGCGCCAGCAAAGTAACCGCGGGACCTAGCACAGATACGCAGTATTTT.

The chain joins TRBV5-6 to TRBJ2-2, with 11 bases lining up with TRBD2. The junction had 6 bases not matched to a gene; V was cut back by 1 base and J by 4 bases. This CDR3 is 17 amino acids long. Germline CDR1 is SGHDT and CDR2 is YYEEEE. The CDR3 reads CASSLTSGGPPTGELFF. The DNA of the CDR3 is TGTGCCAGCAGCTTGACTAGCGGGGGACCCCCCACCGGGGAGCTGTTTTTT.

DNA for the CDR3: TGTGCCAGCAGCTTAGATCGTGCGGGGTCCTACGAGCAGTACTTC. Translating it yields CASSLDRAGSYEQYF. The chain recombines TRBV11-2 with TRBJ2-7; D is perhaps TRBD2 (6 bases). The CDR3 runs to 15 residues. In germline, CDR1 is SGHAT, CDR2 FQNNGV. V was shortened by 0 bases and J by 1 base, with 10 bases between the two germline ends. The variable domain in full, with the rest retrieved from reference TRBV11-2 and TRBJ2-7, is EAGVAQSPRYKIIEKRQSVAFWCNPISGHATLYWYQQILGQGPKLLIQFQNNGVVDDSQLPKDRFSAERLKGVDSTLKIQPAKLEDSAVYLCASSLDRAGSYEQYFGPGTRLTVT.

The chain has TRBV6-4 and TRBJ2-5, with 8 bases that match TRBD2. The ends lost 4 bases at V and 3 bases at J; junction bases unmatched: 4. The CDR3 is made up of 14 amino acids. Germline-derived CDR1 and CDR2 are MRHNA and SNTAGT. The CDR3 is CASSARAGEETQYF. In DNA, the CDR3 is TGTGCCAGCAGTGCTCGAGCGGGGGAAGAGACCCAGTACTTC.

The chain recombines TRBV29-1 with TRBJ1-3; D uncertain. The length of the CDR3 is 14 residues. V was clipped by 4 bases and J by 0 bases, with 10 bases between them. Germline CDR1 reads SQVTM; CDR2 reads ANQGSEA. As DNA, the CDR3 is TGCAGCGTTGGGGCACGGGGCTCTGGAAACACCATATATTTT. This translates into CSVGARGSGNTIYF.

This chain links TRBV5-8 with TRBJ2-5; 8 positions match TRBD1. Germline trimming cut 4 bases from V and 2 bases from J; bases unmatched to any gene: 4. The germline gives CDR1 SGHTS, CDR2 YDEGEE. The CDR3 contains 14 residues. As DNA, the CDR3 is TGTGCCAGCAGCCCCGGGACAGGACAAGAGACCCAGTACTTC. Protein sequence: CASSPGTGQETQYF.

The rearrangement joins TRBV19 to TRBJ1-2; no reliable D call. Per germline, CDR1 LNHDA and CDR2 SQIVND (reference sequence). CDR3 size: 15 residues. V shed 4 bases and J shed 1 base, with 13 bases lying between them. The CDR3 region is CASSRLAGGNYGYTF. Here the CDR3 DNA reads TGTGCCAGTAGTAGATTGGCGGGCGGTAACTATGGCTACACCTTC.

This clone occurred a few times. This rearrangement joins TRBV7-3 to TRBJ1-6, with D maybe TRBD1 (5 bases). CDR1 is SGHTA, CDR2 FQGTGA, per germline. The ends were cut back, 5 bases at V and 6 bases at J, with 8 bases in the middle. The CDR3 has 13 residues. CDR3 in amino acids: CASSPDTNSPLHF. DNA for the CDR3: TGTGCCAGCAGCCCGGACACTAATTCACCCCTCCACTTT.

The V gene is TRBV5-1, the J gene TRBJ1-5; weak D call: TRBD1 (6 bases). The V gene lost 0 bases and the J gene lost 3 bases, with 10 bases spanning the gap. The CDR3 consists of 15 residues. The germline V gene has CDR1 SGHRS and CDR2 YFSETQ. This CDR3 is CASSLEGQNNQPQHF. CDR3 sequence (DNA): TGCGCCAGCAGCTTGGAAGGACAGAACAATCAGCCCCAGCATTTT.

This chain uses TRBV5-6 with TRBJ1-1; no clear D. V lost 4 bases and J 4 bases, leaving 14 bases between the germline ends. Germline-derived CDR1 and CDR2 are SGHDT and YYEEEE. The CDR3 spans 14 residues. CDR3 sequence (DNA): TGTGCCAGCAGCACAATCAGGAACCCCACTGAAGCTTTCTTT. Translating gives CASSTIRNPTEAFF.

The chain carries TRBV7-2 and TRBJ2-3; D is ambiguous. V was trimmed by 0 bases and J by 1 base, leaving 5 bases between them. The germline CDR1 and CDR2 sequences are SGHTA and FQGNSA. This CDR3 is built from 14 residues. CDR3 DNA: TGTGCCAGCAGCTTAGCTACAGGCACAGATACGCAGTATTTT. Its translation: CASSLATGTDTQYF. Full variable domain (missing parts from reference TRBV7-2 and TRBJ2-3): GAGVSQSPSNKVTEKGKDVELRCDPISGHTALYWYRQSLGQGLEFLIYFQGNSAPDKSGLPSDRFSAERTGGSVSTLTIQRTQQEDSAVYLCASSLATGTDTQYFGPGTRLTVL.

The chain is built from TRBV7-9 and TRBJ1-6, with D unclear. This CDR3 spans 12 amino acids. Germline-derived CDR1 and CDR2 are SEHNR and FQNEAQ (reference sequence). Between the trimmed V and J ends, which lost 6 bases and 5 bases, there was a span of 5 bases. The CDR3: CASSPDNSPLHF. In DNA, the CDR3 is TGTGCCAGCAGTCCAGATAATTCACCCCTCCACTTT. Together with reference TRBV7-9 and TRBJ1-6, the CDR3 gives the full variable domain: DTGVSQNPRHKITKRGQNVTFRCDPISEHNRLYWYRQTLGQGPEFLTYFQNEAQLEKSRLLSDRFSAERPKGSFSTLEIQRTEQGDSAMYLCASSPDNSPLHFGNGTRLTVT.

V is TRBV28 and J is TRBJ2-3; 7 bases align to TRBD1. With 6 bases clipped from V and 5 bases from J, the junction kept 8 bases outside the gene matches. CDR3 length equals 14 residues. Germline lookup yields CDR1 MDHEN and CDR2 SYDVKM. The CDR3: CASRPTGVKDTQYF. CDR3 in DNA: TGTGCCAGCAGGCCCACAGGGGTCAAAGATACGCAGTATTTT.

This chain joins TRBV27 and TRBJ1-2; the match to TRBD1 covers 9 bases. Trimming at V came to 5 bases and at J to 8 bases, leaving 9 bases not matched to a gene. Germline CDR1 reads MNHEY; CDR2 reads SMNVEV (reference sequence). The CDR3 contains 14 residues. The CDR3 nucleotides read TGTGCCAGCAGTGCCCGGGACAGGGAGGGGGGCTACACCTTC. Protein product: CASSARDREGGYTF.

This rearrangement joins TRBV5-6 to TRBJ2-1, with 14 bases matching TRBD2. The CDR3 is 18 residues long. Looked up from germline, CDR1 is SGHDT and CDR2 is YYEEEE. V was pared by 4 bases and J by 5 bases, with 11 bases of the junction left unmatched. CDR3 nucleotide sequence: TGTGCCAGCAGCATCCTGGGACTAGCGGGAGATATCGACAATGAGCAGTTCTTC. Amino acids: CASSILGLAGDIDNEQFF.

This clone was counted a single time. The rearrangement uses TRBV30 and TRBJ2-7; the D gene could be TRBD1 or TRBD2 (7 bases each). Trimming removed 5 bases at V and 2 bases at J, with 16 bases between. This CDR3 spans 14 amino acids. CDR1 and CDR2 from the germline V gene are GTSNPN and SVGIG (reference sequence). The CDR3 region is CAWGRGTATYEQYF. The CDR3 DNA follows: TGTGCCTGGGGGAGGGGGACAGCTACCTACGAGCAGTACTTC.

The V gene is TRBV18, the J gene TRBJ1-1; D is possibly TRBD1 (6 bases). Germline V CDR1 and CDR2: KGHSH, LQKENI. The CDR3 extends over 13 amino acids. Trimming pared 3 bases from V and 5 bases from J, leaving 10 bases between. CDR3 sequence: CASSPQGWTEAFF. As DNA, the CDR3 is TGTGCCAGCTCACCCCAGGGGTGGACTGAAGCTTTCTTT.

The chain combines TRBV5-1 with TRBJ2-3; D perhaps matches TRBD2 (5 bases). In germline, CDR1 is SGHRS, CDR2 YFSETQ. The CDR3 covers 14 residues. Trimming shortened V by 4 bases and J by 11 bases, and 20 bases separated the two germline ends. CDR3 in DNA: TGCGCCAGCAGCCTGGAGGTTGCACAGATTGGGCAGTATTTT. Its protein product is CASSLEVAQIGQYF.

CDR3 loop: CASRAWVASGETQYF. In DNA form, the CDR3 reads TGTGCCAGCAGAGCTTGGGTCGCTAGCGGGGAAACCCAGTACTTC. V and J are TRBV5-6 and TRBJ2-5, with TRBD2 matching over 9 bases. CDR1 and CDR2 (germline): SGHDT, YYEEEE. This CDR3 spans 15 amino acids. J lost 8 bases, V lost 5 bases, and 13 bases had no gene match. Variable domain in full (rest from reference TRBV5-6 and TRBJ2-5): DAGVTQSPTHLIKTRGQQVTLRCSPKSGHDTVSWYQQALGQGPQFIFQYYEEEERQRGNFPDRFSGHQFPNYSSELNVNALLLGDSALYLCASRAWVASGETQYFGPGTRLLVL.

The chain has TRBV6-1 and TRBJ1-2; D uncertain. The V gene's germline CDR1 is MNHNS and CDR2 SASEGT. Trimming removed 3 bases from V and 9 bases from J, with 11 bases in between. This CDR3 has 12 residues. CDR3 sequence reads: CASSEYSLRYTF. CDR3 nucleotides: TGTGCCAGCAGTGAGTATAGCTTGCGCTACACCTTC.

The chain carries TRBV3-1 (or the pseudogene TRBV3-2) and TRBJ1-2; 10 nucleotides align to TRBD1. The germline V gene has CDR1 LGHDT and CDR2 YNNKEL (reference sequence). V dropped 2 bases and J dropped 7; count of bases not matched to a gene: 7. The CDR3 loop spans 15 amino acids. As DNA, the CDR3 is TGTGCCAGCAGCCAATCGACAGGGGGCGGGAGTGGCTACACCTTC. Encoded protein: CASSQSTGGGSGYTF.